This T cell receptor (beta chain) was captured by sequencing in a study of cytomegalovirus exposure and HLA in healthy donors. Study results and limitations: Later analysis placed DRB1 highest and HLA-C lowest in TCR association rates, which differed by HLA locus. In an earlier analysis, in about 530 donors, most V segments appeared productive either ~90% or ~30% of the time. By a later analysis, the bulk of CMV-associated TCR beta chains appeared HLA-restricted. Association with HLA alleles at 0.05 false discovery rate was found for 16,951 TCR beta sequences in a later analysis.

CDR3 length: 14 residues. The V and J ends lost 5 bases and 6 bases, in that order; junction bases with no gene match: 10. Germline V gene sequence: CDR1 SGHAT, CDR2 FQDESV (reference sequence). About this clone itself: Its antigen is unknown.

Use of 60 Vbeta and 13 Jbeta primers characterized the PCR. Assay: immunoSEQ multiplex PCR; the TCRdb copy retains only in-frame clones and omits some. The table lists about 160,000 clones, approximately 70% of them singletons. Sequenced: PBMCs. The chain joins TRBV11-1 to TRBJ2-7; 7 bases are a match to TRBD1. This receptor was taken from a man aged 35 to 55 in good health and CMV-seropositive. The CDR3 region is CASSQAATGLEQYF. The CDR3 DNA follows: TGTGCCAGCAGCCAAGCCGCGACAGGGCTCGAGCAGTACTTC.